The source of this T cell receptor beta chain is a study of glioma-infiltrating T cells. The study's findings and limits: Tissue-blood divergence was below expectation in non-neoplastic patients, above in gliomas. CDR3 overlap between tissue and blood was very small.

TCR alpha and beta CDR3 regions were amplified from RNA using iRepertoire nested multiplex PCR. One-step reverse transcription and amplification started from about 100-400 ng of tissue mRNA or PBMC total RNA. TCRdb itself ran the multiplex PCR reads through MiXCR, one entry per CDR3 protein. The top ten clones hold 35% to 40% of a sample with some 93,000 distinct CDR3 sequences, around 40% of them seen once. CDR3 size: 13 residues. The V gene's germline CDR1 is MDHEN and CDR2 SYDVKM. V gave up 6 bases and J gave up 4 bases, with 12 bases separating them. This clonotype was counted at least ten times. Antigen specificity is unknown.

The sequenced sample was glioma tissue, nonneoplastic brain tissue, or PBMCs (not recorded which). The chain recombines TRBV28 with TRBJ1-1, with D perhaps matching TRBD1 (5 bases). This clonotype originated in a human donor with low-grade glioma or glioblastoma, undergoing nonglioma brain surgery, or in good health (not recorded which). Here the CDR3 DNA reads TGTGCCAGCAGGGCCCTTGGGGGCACTGAAGCTTTCTTT. It specifies CASRALGGTEAFF.